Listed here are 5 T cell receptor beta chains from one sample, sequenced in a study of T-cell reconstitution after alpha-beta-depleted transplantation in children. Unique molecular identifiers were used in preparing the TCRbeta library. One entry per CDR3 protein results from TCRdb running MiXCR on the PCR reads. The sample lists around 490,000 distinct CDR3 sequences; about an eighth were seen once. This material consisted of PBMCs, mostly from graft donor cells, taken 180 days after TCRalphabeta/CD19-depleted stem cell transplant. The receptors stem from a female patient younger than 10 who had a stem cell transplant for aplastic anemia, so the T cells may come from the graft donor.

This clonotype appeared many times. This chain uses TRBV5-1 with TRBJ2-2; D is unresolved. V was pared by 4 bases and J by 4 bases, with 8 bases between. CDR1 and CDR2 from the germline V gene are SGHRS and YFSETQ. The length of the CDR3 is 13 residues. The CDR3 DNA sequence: TGCGCCAGCAGCAACCGGACCACCGGGGAGCTGTTTTTT. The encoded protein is CASSNRTTGELFF.

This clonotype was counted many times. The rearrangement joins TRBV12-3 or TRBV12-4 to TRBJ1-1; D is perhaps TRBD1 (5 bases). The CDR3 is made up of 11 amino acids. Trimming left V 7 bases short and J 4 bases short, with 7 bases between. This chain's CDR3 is CASKGRTEAFF. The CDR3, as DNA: TGTGCCAGCAAGGGACGCACTGAAGCTTTCTTT.

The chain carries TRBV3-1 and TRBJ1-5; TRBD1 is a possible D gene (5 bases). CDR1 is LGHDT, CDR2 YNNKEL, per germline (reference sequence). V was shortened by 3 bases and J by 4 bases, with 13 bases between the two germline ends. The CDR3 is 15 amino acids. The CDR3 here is CASSQDPRGNQPQHF. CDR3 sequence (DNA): TGTGCCAGCAGCCAGGACCCCCGGGGGAATCAGCCCCAGCATTTT. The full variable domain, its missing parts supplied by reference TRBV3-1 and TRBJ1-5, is DTAVSQTPKYLVTQMGNDKSIKCEQNLGHDTMYWYKQDSKKFLKIMFSYNNKELIINETVPNRFSPKSPDKAHLNLHINSLELGDSAVYFCASSQDPRGNQPQHFGDGTRLSIL.

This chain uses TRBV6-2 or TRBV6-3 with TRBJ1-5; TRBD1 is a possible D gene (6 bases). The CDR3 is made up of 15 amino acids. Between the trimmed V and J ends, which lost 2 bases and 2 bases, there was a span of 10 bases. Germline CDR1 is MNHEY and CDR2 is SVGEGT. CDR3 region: CASSYQGRGNQPQHF. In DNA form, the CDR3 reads TGTGCCAGCAGTTACCAGGGGAGAGGCAATCAGCCCCAGCATTTT.

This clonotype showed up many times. For the CDR3, the DNA is TGCGCCAGCAGCGGCCCCGGGGGCACTGAAGCTTTCTTT. This sequence encodes CASSGPGGTEAFF. The V and J genes are TRBV5-1 and TRBJ1-1; D is perhaps TRBD1 (5 bases). The V end was cut by 4 bases, the J end by 4 bases, with 11 bases between. CDR1 and CDR2 from the germline V gene are SGHRS and YFSETQ. The CDR3 is 13 amino acids.